These 20 T cell receptor beta chains share one sample of origin, sequenced in a study of blood T cell repertoires in COVID-19. Sequencing was performed with immunoSEQ multiplex PCR; in TCRdb, only in-frame clones are kept and a portion is missing. The sample records about 75,000 clones, under 90% being singletons. Sequenced material: peripheral blood. Every receptor here comes from a human donor in a cohort sampled during active COVID-19.

The chain links TRBV27 to TRBJ2-7, with TRBD1 matching over 8 bases. The CDR3 sequence is 14 residues long. With 6 bases clipped from V and 3 bases from J, the junction kept 7 bases outside the gene matches. Per germline, CDR1 MNHEY and CDR2 SMNVEV (reference sequence). CDR3 DNA sequence: TGTGCCAGCAGGAAAGACAGGGGAGGCTACGAGCAGTACTTC. This sequence encodes CASRKDRGGYEQYF.

A note on this clone: At one end, the junction sequence differs from germline, possibly due to a read error. The CDR3: CASGLDRTSGANVLTF. The DNA for the CDR3 is TGTGCCAGCGGTTTAGACAGGACCTCTGGGGCCAACGTCCTGACTTTC. V and J are TRBV27 and TRBJ2-6, with a weak D call TRBD1 (6 bases). CDR3 length: 16 residues. The germline gives CDR1 MNHEY, CDR2 SMNVEV (reference sequence).

This chain uses TRBV3-1 (or the pseudogene TRBV3-2) with TRBJ1-1, with D unresolved. The CDR3 runs 13 residues. Between the trimmed V and J ends, which lost 0 bases and 10 bases, there was a span of 12 bases. CDR1 is LGHDT, CDR2 YNNKEL, per germline (reference sequence). The CDR3 nucleotides are TGTGCCAGCAGCCAAGATGTCGGCCAGGCAGCTTTCTTT. Its protein product is CASSQDVGQAAFF.

A few counts support this clone. CDR3 sequence (DNA): TGTGCCAGCGCCGGGACTAGCGAGAACAATGAGCAGTTCTTC. Protein sequence: CASAGTSENNEQFF. The V gene is TRBV2, the J gene TRBJ2-1, with 10 bases matching TRBD2. V gave up 8 bases and J gave up 5 bases; unmatched junction bases: 6. Per the germline V gene, CDR1 is SNHLY and CDR2 is FYNNEI. The CDR3 totals 14 residues.

The genes are TRBV9 and TRBJ2-2, with D perhaps TRBD2 (7 bases). V was shortened by 2 bases and J by 4 bases, with 15 bases between the two germline ends. CDR3 length: 16 amino acids. In germline, CDR1 is SGDLS, CDR2 YYNGEE. The CDR3, as DNA: TGTGCCAGCAGCGTCCTAGCGGAGGGGGGCACCGGGGAGCTGTTTTTT. This codes for CASSVLAEGGTGELFF.

The chain has TRBV11-2 and TRBJ2-3, with TRBD1 identical over 8 bases. Germline CDR1 reads SGHAT; CDR2 reads FQNNGV. Trimming cost V 5 bases and J 2 bases; bases outside gene matches: 3. This CDR3 is 14 amino acids long. The CDR3 loop is CASSVDRDTDTQYF. CDR3 coding DNA: TGTGCCAGCAGCGTGGACAGGGACACAGATACGCAGTATTTT.

The chain carries TRBV3-1 (or the pseudogene TRBV3-2) and TRBJ2-7, with 7 positions matching TRBD1. V shed 3 bases, J shed 5 bases, and the junction held 10 bases outside the gene matches. This CDR3 region has 15 residues. CDR1 LGHDT and CDR2 YNNKEL come from the germline V gene (reference sequence). In DNA, the CDR3 is TGTGCCAGCAGCCATCGGGACAGCGGCCGTAACGAGCAGTACTTC. It codes for CASSHRDSGRNEQYF.

The chain is built from TRBV10-3 and TRBJ1-1; tentatively, D is TRBD1 (5 bases). In germline, CDR1 is ENHRY, CDR2 SYGVKD. The CDR3 length is 15 residues. With 0 bases removed from V and 3 bases from J, the gap between germline ends came to 11 bases. The CDR3 region is CAISESLQDHTEAFF. The CDR3 DNA follows: TGTGCCATCAGTGAGTCCTTACAGGACCACACTGAAGCTTTCTTT.

The chain carries TRBV6-2 or TRBV6-3 and TRBJ1-1, with 7 nucleotides matching TRBD1. Per the germline V gene, CDR1 is MNHEY and CDR2 is SVGEGT. The CDR3 totals 12 residues. Trimming removed 2 bases from V and 12 bases from J; junction bases left unmatched: 6. The CDR3 reads CASSYPDRRTFF. DNA for the CDR3: TGTGCCAGCAGTTACCCGGACAGGAGAACTTTCTTT.

The rearrangement uses TRBV24-1 and TRBJ1-1; 7 nucleotides agree with TRBD1. Per the germline V gene, CDR1 is KGHDR and CDR2 is SFDVKD. This CDR3 region has 13 residues. V dropped 9 bases and J dropped 2; count of bases not matched to a gene: 5. DNA of the CDR3: TGTGCCACCCGGGACAGAGGTAACACTGAAGCTTTCTTT. It translates to CATRDRGNTEAFF.

The J gene is TRBJ1-1, the V gene TRBV6-2 or TRBV6-3, with 11 bases fitting TRBD1. This CDR3 spans 16 amino acids. CDR1 and CDR2 (germline): MNHEY, SVGEGT. Trimming took 6 bases from V and 4 from J; bases not matched to a gene: 10. The CDR3 coding sequence is TGTGCCAGCAGCAGAGGAGGACAGGGGGCTTTCACTGAAGCTTTCTTT. Protein sequence: CASSRGGQGAFTEAFF.

The V and J genes are TRBV7-3 and TRBJ2-1; a possible D gene is TRBD1 (5 bases). Germline lookup yields CDR1 SGHTA and CDR2 FQGTGA. This CDR3 spans 16 amino acids. V dropped 3 bases and J dropped 5 bases, with 17 bases sitting between them. The CDR3 region is CASSFQGNAVNNEQFF. CDR3 nucleotides: TGTGCCAGCAGCTTTCAGGGCAATGCCGTAAACAATGAGCAGTTCTTC.

This clone was detected once. The chain joins TRBV6-5 to TRBJ2-1; 10 bases are a match to TRBD2. The CDR3 covers 13 residues. Germline CDR1 is MNHEY and CDR2 is SVGAGI. Trimming at V came to 10 bases and at J to 7 bases, leaving 7 bases not matched to a gene. CDR3 DNA: TGTGCCACCAAGCGGGGGGGCCAGAATGAGCAGTTCTTC. Translated: CATKRGGQNEQFF.

This rearrangement joins TRBV7-9 to TRBJ1-4; D gene uncertain. CDR1 is SEHNR, CDR2 FQNEAQ, per germline (reference sequence). V was trimmed by 6 bases and J by 8 bases, leaving 16 bases between them. This CDR3 has 14 amino acids. The CDR3 spells CASSLSIGEEKLFF. The CDR3 DNA sequence: TGTGCCAGCAGTCTAAGTATTGGTGAAGAAAAACTGTTTTTT.

The genes are TRBV28 and TRBJ2-2; 14 nucleotides line up with TRBD2. V lost 2 bases and J lost 1; bases outside the gene matches: 6. This CDR3 is built from 19 residues. Looked up from germline, CDR1 is MDHEN and CDR2 is SYDVKM. CDR3 DNA sequence: TGTGCCAGCAGTTTAGGGGGACTAGCGGGAGTTTGGAACACCGGGGAGCTGTTTTTT. It codes for CASSLGGLAGVWNTGELFF.

This chain connects TRBV9 to TRBJ1-1; tentative D call: TRBD1 (6 bases). CDR3 size: 13 residues. The ends were cut back, 1 base at V and 7 bases at J, with 11 bases in the middle. Germline assignment: CDR1 SGDLS and CDR2 YYNGEE. The CDR3 nucleotides are TGTGCCAGCAGCGTAACCACGACAGGTGAAGCTTTCTTT. This codes for CASSVTTTGEAFF. Using reference TRBV9 and TRBJ1-1 for the parts outside the CDR3, the full variable domain is DSGVTQTPKHLITATGQRVTLRCSPRSGDLSVYWYQQSLDQGLQFLIQYYNGEERAKGNILERFSAQQFPDLHSELNLSSLELGDSALYFCASSVTTTGEAFFGQGTRLTVV.

V usage is TRBV7-8 and J usage is TRBJ1-6; a weak D match, TRBD1 (5 bases). V was shortened by 5 bases and J by 8 bases, with 16 bases between the two germline ends. CDR3 length: 15 residues. Germline V CDR1 and CDR2: SGHVS, FQNEAQ. The CDR3 nucleotides read TGTGCCAGCAGCCCTAACTGGGGGGGACATTCACCCCTCCACTTT. Its protein is CASSPNWGGHSPLHF.

The chain joins TRBV2 to TRBJ2-1, with 7 positions matching TRBD1. Germline V lookup: CDR1 SNHLY, CDR2 FYNNEI. This CDR3 spans 16 amino acids. V trimming: 10 bases; J trimming: 7 bases; junction bases outside the gene matches: 19. The CDR3 DNA follows: TGTGCCATAGAAAAAACACGGACAGGACCGCTAAATGAGCAGTTCTTC. Amino acids: CAIEKTRTGPLNEQFF.

The chain employs TRBV28 and TRBJ2-2, with a tentative D call TRBD2 (7 bases). V was clipped by 6 bases and J by 0 bases, with 14 bases between them. CDR1 and CDR2 (germline): MDHEN, SYDVKM. This CDR3 contains 16 residues. The CDR3 protein is CASRMMGGPNTGELFF. CDR3 coding DNA: TGTGCCAGCAGGATGATGGGGGGGCCGAACACCGGGGAGCTGTTTTTT.

CDR3 loop: CASSFGTGGSYNSPLHF. The CDR3 region has the DNA TGTGCCAGCAGTTTTGGGACAGGGGGTTCCTATAATTCACCCCTCCACTTT. The rearrangement links TRBV7-2 to TRBJ1-6, with TRBD1 matching 11 bases. CDR1 SGHTA and CDR2 FQGNSA come from the germline V gene. The CDR3 contains 17 residues. Trimming cost V 6 bases and J 1 base; bases outside gene matches: 5.